This T cell receptor beta chain was found in a study of neoadjuvant anti-PD-1 for oral cavity cancer. This CDR3 comprises 15 residues. V gave up 1 base and J gave up 4 bases, with 11 bases separating them. CDR1 is LNHDA and CDR2 is SQIVND in the germline V gene (reference sequence). Overall study findings and caveats: TCR analyses covered only a few patients per response group. Higher pretreatment blood Treg/Th17 ratios correlated with higher pretreatment blood and lower post-treatment tumor TCRbeta clonality. PBMC Gini-index clonality exceeded responders' in non-responders post-nivolumab.

This clone was picked up a small number of times. The antigen is unknown. Some clones are missing from TCRdb's copy, which holds only in-frame ones; the method was immunoSEQ multiplex PCR. The table shows more than 10,000 clones, with more than 60% occurring only once. The gene calls are TRBV19 and TRBJ2-4; D possibly matches TRBD1 or TRBD2 (5 bases each). The sample was PBMCs, taken before nivolumab (anti-PD-1) treatment. The receptor comes from a person aged 40 to 85 with oral cavity squamous cell carcinoma. The CDR3 spells CASSIVGVSKNIQYF. CDR3 in DNA: TGTGCCAGTAGTATAGTGGGGGTATCAAAAAACATTCAGTACTTC.